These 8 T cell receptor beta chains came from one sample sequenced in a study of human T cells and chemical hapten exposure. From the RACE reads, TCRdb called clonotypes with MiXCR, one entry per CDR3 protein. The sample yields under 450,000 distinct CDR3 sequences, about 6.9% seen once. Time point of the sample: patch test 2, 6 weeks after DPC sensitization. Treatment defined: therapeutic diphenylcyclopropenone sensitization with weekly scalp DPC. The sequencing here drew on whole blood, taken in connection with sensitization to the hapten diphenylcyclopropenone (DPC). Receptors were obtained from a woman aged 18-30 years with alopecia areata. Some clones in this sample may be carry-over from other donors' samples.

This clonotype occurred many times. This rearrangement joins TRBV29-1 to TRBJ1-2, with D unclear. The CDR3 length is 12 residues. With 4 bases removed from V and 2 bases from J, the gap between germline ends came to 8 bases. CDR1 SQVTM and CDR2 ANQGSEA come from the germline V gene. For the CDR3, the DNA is TGCAGCGTTGGAGACGGAAACTATGGCTACACCTTC. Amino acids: CSVGDGNYGYTF.

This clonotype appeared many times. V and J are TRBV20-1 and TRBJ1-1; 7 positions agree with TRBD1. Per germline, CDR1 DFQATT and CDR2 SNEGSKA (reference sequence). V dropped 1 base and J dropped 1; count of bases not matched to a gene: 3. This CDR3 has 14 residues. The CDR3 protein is CSARAGTENTEAFF. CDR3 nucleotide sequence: TGCAGTGCTAGAGCCGGGACAGAGAACACTGAAGCTTTCTTT.

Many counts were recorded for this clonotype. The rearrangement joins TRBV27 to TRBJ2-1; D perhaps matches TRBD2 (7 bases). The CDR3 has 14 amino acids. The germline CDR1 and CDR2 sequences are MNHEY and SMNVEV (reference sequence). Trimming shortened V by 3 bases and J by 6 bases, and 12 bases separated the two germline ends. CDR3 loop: CASSFRGAGNEQFF. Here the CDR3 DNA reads TGTGCCAGCAGTTTTCGGGGGGCGGGCAATGAGCAGTTCTTC.

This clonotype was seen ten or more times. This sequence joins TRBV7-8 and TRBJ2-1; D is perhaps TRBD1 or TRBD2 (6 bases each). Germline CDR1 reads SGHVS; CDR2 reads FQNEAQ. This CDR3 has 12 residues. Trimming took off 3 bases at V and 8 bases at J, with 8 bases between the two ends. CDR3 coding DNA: TGTGCCAGCAGCTTTAGGGGGGATGAGCAGTTCTTC. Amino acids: CASSFRGDEQFF.

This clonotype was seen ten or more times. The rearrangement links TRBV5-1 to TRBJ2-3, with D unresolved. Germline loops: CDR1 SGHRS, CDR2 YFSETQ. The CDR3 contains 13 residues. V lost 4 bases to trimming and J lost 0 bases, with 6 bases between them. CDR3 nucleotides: TGCGCCAGCAGCGCCTCTAGCACAGATACGCAGTATTTT. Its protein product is CASSASSTDTQYF.

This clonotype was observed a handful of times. The CDR3 region is CASSLPQRDEQFF. For the CDR3, the DNA is TGTGCCAGCAGCTTACCCCAGAGGGATGAGCAGTTCTTC. The rearrangement joins TRBV11-1 to TRBJ2-1, with D perhaps matching TRBD2 (5 bases). Germline CDR1 and CDR2: SGHAT and FQDESV (reference sequence). The V gene lost 2 bases and the J gene lost 8 bases, with 10 bases spanning the gap. The CDR3 is 13 amino acids.

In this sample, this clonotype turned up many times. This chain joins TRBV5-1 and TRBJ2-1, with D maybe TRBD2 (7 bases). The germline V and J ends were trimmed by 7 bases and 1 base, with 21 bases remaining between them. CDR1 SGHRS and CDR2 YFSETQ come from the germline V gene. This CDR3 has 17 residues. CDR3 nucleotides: TGCGCCAGCGAACGAGTCGGGGGGCCCTCTTCCTACAATGAGCAGTTCTTC. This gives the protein CASERVGGPSSYNEQFF.

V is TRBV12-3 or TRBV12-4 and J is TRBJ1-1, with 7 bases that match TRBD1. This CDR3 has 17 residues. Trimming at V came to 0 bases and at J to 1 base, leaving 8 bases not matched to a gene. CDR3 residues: CASSLALTGLGNTEAFF. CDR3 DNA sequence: TGTGCCAGCAGTTTAGCCCTGACAGGGTTGGGGAACACTGAAGCTTTCTTT.